Below, 12 T cell receptor beta chains from the same sample are listed, as sequenced in a study of Ad26.COV2.S vaccination and SARS-CoV-2 variants. Stated treatment: around 19 received Ad26.COV2.S at low or high dose, single or two shots; about 5 received placebo; per-sample allocation not given. On day 63 after the first injection, vaccine and placebo recipients gave samples. Clones were sequenced by immunoSEQ multiplex PCR, and TCRdb holds only the in-frame ones, with some missing. The data contain hundreds of thousands of clones, about 93% of them seen just once; the ten biggest clones take up 12%. This sample comprised peripheral blood, obtained in a trial of Ad26.COV2.S vaccine versus placebo. Receptor source: a person aged 18 to 65 who received the Ad26.COV2.S COVID-19 vaccine or a placebo.

This clone has a single count. The rearrangement links TRBV6-5 to TRBJ1-2; the D gene is possibly TRBD1 (5 bases). Germline V gene lookup returns CDR1 MNHEY and CDR2 SVGAGI. This CDR3 is 13 amino acids long. V gave up 5 bases and J gave up 4 bases, with 11 bases separating them. Here the CDR3 reads CASSQQARYGYTF. CDR3 sequence (DNA): TGTGCCAGCAGTCAACAGGCGCGCTATGGCTACACCTTC.

The gene calls are TRBV27 and TRBJ1-2; TRBD1 matches 9 bases. The V and J ends lost 5 bases and 4 bases, in that order; junction bases with no gene match: 8. The CDR3 extends over 15 amino acids. Germline V CDR1 and CDR2: MNHEY, SMNVEV (reference sequence). CDR3 sequence reads: CASSTQTGGIYGYTF. CDR3 in DNA: TGTGCCAGCAGTACGCAGACAGGGGGGATCTATGGCTACACCTTC.

The rearrangement joins TRBV6-4 to TRBJ2-1; 8 positions match TRBD2. Germline V gene data show CDR1 as MRHNA and CDR2 as SNTAGT. Germline trimming cut 9 bases from V and 3 bases from J; bases unmatched to any gene: 10. CDR3 length: 15 residues. The CDR3 bases are TGTGCCAGAGAGGGCCTTAGCGGGATCTACAATGAGCAGTTCTTC. Protein sequence: CAREGLSGIYNEQFF.

The chain couples TRBV5-6 to TRBJ2-7; tentatively, D is TRBD1 (5 bases). V shed 6 bases and J shed 3 bases, with 22 bases lying between them. Germline-derived CDR1 and CDR2 are SGHDT and YYEEEE. The CDR3 consists of 16 residues. This chain's CDR3 is CASMVAKTWGDYEQYF. In nucleotides, the CDR3 is TGTGCCAGCATGGTAGCCAAGACCTGGGGCGACTACGAGCAGTACTTC.

The gene calls are TRBV11-3 and TRBJ2-1, with D possibly being TRBD1 or TRBD2 (5 bases each). The germline V gene has CDR1 SGHNT and CDR2 YENEEA. CDR3 length: 14 amino acids. Trimming left V 5 bases short and J 0 bases short, with 8 bases between. CDR3 nucleotide sequence: TGTGCCAGCAGCCAGGGAGACTCCTACAATGAGCAGTTCTTC. Protein sequence: CASSQGDSYNEQFF. Full variable domain (outside the CDR3, taken from reference TRBV11-3 and TRBJ2-1): EAGVVQSPRYKIIEKKQPVAFWCNPISGHNTLYWYLQNLGQGPELLIRYENEEAVDDSQLPKDRFSAERLKGVDSTLKIQPAELGDSAVYLCASSQGDSYNEQFFGPGTRLTVL.

This chain joins TRBV5-1 and TRBJ2-3, with D perhaps TRBD2 (6 bases). V lost 2 bases to trimming and J lost 0 bases, with 13 bases between them. Germline V gene lookup returns CDR1 SGHRS and CDR2 YFSETQ. This CDR3 comprises 16 residues. CDR3 bases: TGCGCCAGCAGCTTTCTTAGCGGAACTAGCACAGATACGCAGTATTTT. It codes for CASSFLSGTSTDTQYF.

This clone was found once. The chain employs TRBV7-6 and TRBJ2-7, with 7 bases identical to TRBD1. The CDR3 contains 12 residues. Germline V CDR1 and CDR2: SGHVS, FNYEAQ. Germline trimming cut 2 bases from V and 6 bases from J; bases unmatched to any gene: 1. DNA of the CDR3: TGTGCCAGCAGCTTAACAGGGGCCGAGCAGTACTTC. Amino acids: CASSLTGAEQYF. The entire variable domain, with the rest obtained from reference TRBV7-6 and TRBJ2-7, is as follows: GAGVSQSPRYKVTKRGQDVALRCDPISGHVSLYWYRQALGQGPEFLTYFNYEAQQDKSGLPNDRFSAERPEGSISTLTIQRTEQRDSAMYRCASSLTGAEQYFGPGTRLTVT.

The genes are TRBV2 and TRBJ2-1; 10 nucleotides match TRBD2. Germline V gene sequence: CDR1 SNHLY, CDR2 FYNNEI. V shed 8 bases and J 0 bases; nucleotides not matched to a gene: 4. This CDR3 region has 15 residues. CDR3: CASGPSGSSYNEQFF. The CDR3 bases are TGTGCCAGCGGGCCTAGCGGGAGCTCCTACAATGAGCAGTTCTTC.

CDR3 nucleotide sequence: TGTGCCAGCAGCTTATCGGACAGCGCCTACGAGCAGTACTTC. It is translated as CASSLSDSAYEQYF. The genes are TRBV7-9 and TRBJ2-7; possible D gene TRBD1, 6 bases. Germline CDR1 is SEHNR and CDR2 is FQNEAQ (reference sequence). This CDR3 contains 14 residues. V shed 2 bases and J shed 2 bases, with 10 bases lying between them.

Notes on this clone: This specimen includes other DNA sequences encoding the same CDR3. V is TRBV4-1 and J is TRBJ2-7; a weak D match, TRBD1 (6 bases). Deletions cut 1 base from V and 2 bases from J, with 9 bases between. The length of the CDR3 is 14 residues. Germline CDR1 MGHRA, CDR2 YSYEKL. The CDR3 is CASSQAGQTYEQYF. The CDR3 DNA follows: TGCGCCAGCAGCCAAGCCGGACAGACCTACGAGCAGTACTTC.

Comments on this clone: This sample also contains other DNA sequences that code for the same CDR3. V usage is TRBV4-3 and J usage is TRBJ2-7, with 11 bases aligning to TRBD2. CDR1 is LGHNA and CDR2 is YSLEER in the germline V gene. The CDR3 length is 14 residues. Trimming removed 3 bases from V and 4 bases from J; junction bases left unmatched: 2. CDR3: CASSQGTSGYEQYF. CDR3 sequence (DNA): TGCGCCAGCAGCCAGGGGACTAGCGGTTACGAGCAGTACTTC.

V usage is TRBV12-3 or TRBV12-4 and J usage is TRBJ2-1; the D is unclear. This CDR3 spans 11 amino acids. Trimming shortened V by 3 bases and J by 8 bases, and 5 bases separated the two germline ends. CDR3 amino acids: CASSFLHEQFF. CDR3 DNA sequence: TGTGCCAGCAGTTTTCTCCATGAGCAGTTCTTC.